This entry features one T cell receptor beta chain sequence. Original data processing: Researchers report that nucleated cell counts were estimated from reference gene primer amplification. The table came from immunoSEQ multiplex PCR; TCRdb's copy has only in-frame clones and leaves some out. V, J and clone size derive from that table, while D and trimming were established from the DNA sequence. Found here are under 200,000 clones, roughly 90% of them singletons; the top ten hold 4%. This record comes from a study of blood T cell repertoires in COVID-19. Study at large: The United States, Italy and Spain supplied acute and convalescent COVID-19 samples. From T cells, B-cell-depleted T cells, or PBMCs came the material, which was cDNA or gDNA.

Germline V gene sequence: CDR1 MDHEN, CDR2 SYDVKM. The CDR3 consists of 15 residues. With 6 bases clipped from V and 4 bases from J, the junction kept 7 bases outside the gene matches. This clonotype was obtained from a woman aged 70-85 years with acute or convalescent COVID-19. The rearrangement links TRBV28 to TRBJ2-7, with 12 bases aligning to TRBD2. Sequencing was performed on peripheral blood. CDR3 sequence: CASSRRTSGNYEQYF. The CDR3 nucleotides read TGTGCCAGCAGCCGACGGACTAGCGGGAATTACGAGCAGTACTTC.